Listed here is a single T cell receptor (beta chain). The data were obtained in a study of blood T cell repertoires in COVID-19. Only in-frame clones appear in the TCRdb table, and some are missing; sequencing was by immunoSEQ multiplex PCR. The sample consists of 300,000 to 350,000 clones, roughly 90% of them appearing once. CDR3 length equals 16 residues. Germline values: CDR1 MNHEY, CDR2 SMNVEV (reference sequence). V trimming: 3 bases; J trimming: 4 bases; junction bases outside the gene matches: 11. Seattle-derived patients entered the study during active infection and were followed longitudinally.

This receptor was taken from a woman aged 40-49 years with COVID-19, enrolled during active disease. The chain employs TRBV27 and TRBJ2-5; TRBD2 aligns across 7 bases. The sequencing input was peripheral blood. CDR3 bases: TGTGCCAGCAGTTTCTGGCGGGGAGGGTCCGGAGAGACCCAGTACTTC. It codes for CASSFWRGGSGETQYF.